This entry lists 20 T cell receptor beta chains sequenced from one sample in a study of blood T cell repertoires in COVID-19. The protocol was immunoSEQ multiplex PCR, while the TCRdb copy is restricted to in-frame clones and leaves out a portion. Among 81,000 or so clones listed, roughly 92% were seen once. The sequenced sample was peripheral blood. These receptors all stem from a woman aged 55-70 years with active COVID-19.

The sample holds one count of this clone. The junction and the germline gene differ at one end; a read error may be behind it. The DNA of the CDR3 is TGTGCCATCAGTGAGTCCCTGAACTACGGCTACACCTTC. Translation gives CAISESLNYGYTF. The chain combines TRBV10-3 with TRBJ1-2; D remains ambiguous. Germline CDR1 is ENHRY and CDR2 is SYGVKD. This CDR3 region has 13 residues.

This chain's CDR3 is CASSRTGTANEKLFF. The DNA for the CDR3 is TGTGCCAGTAGTCGAACCGGGACAGCTAATGAAAAACTGTTTTTT. The V and J genes are TRBV19 and TRBJ1-4; TRBD1 aligns across 7 bases. The junction had 6 bases not matched to a gene; V was cut back by 5 bases and J by 3 bases. The germline V gene encodes CDR1 LNHDA and CDR2 SQIVND (reference sequence). The CDR3 runs 15 residues.

This clone was counted a single time. V is TRBV15 and J is TRBJ2-2, with D maybe TRBD1 (7 bases). The CDR3 consists of 16 residues. Germline V lookup: CDR1 LNHNV, CDR2 YYDKDF (reference sequence). With 1 base removed from V and 5 bases from J, the gap between germline ends came to 14 bases. The CDR3 nucleotides are TGTGCCACCAGCAGAGCGGGGCAGGGGGGAACCGGGGAGCTGTTTTTT. Its protein product is CATSRAGQGGTGELFF. The whole variable domain, filled in from reference TRBV15 and TRBJ2-2, reads DAMVIQNPRYQVTQFGKPVTLSCSQTLNHNVMYWYQQKSSQAPKLLFHYYDKDFNNEADTPDNFQSRRPNTSFCFLDIRSPGLGDTAMYLCATSRAGQGGTGELFFGEGSRLTVL.

V gene TRBV14 combines with J gene TRBJ2-1; D possibly corresponds to TRBD2 (6 bases). The V end was cut by 3 bases, the J end by 5 bases, with 20 bases between. CDR1 is SGHDN, CDR2 FVKESK, per germline. The CDR3 loop spans 17 amino acids. CDR3 coding DNA: TGTGCCAGCAGCCATCAGAGGCGGGGAATCGGTAACAATGAGCAGTTCTTC. This gives the protein CASSHQRRGIGNNEQFF.

This chain's CDR3 is CASSKSIRGSTDTQYF. CDR3 coding DNA: TGTGCCAGTAGTAAGTCAATCCGGGGTAGCACAGATACGCAGTATTTT. The rearrangement joins TRBV19 to TRBJ2-3; perhaps TRBD2 as D (5 bases). V was cut by 4 bases and J by 0 bases, with 14 bases left in between. Germline V gene sequence: CDR1 LNHDA, CDR2 SQIVND (reference sequence). This CDR3 spans 16 amino acids.

V and J are TRBV7-8 and TRBJ1-2, with D uncertain. The CDR3 contains 14 residues. Germline V gene lookup returns CDR1 SGHVS and CDR2 FQNEAQ. Trimming removed 1 base from V and 7 bases from J, with 13 bases in between. For the CDR3, the DNA is TGTGCCAGCAGCTTAGGGTTTGGAGGGTTTGGCTACACCTTC. It translates to CASSLGFGGFGYTF.

The rearrangement uses TRBV25-1 and TRBJ2-3, with D possibly TRBD2 on 6 matching bases. The CDR3 consists of 14 residues. Trimming removed 6 bases at V and 2 bases at J, with 12 bases between. Per the germline V gene, CDR1 is MGHDK and CDR2 is SYGVNS. The CDR3 loop reads CASSGTGLTDTQYF. In DNA, the CDR3 is TGTGCCAGCAGCGGGACGGGACTCACAGATACGCAGTATTTT.

This clone was detected only once. The chain joins TRBV6-6 to TRBJ2-3, with D possibly TRBD2 on 5 matching bases. Trimming removed 3 bases at V and 9 bases at J, with 19 bases between. Germline lookup yields CDR1 MNHNY and CDR2 SVGAGI (reference sequence). This CDR3 region has 15 residues. DNA for the CDR3: TGTGCCAGCAGTTATACCCTCGGGGATCTTCGCACGCAGTATTTT. Residues: CASSYTLGDLRTQYF.

This clone was recorded only once. This chain uses TRBV11-3 with TRBJ2-5; 15 bases map to TRBD2. Trimming removed 4 bases from V and 5 bases from J; junction bases left unmatched: 2. Looked up from germline, CDR1 is SGHNT and CDR2 is YENEEA. CDR3 length: 15 residues. The CDR3 loop reads CASSWGLAGGETQYF. In nucleotides, the CDR3 is TGTGCCAGCAGCTGGGGACTAGCGGGAGGCGAGACCCAGTACTTC.

The chain recombines TRBV10-3 with TRBJ1-1, with D possibly TRBD1 on 5 matching bases. The V gene's germline CDR1 is ENHRY and CDR2 SYGVKD. V gave up 7 bases and J gave up 0 bases, with 12 bases separating them. This CDR3 has 14 amino acids. The CDR3 reads CAITLDKLNTEAFF. The CDR3 nucleotides read TGTGCCATCACCCTGGACAAATTGAACACTGAAGCTTTCTTT.

J is TRBJ2-7 and V is TRBV28; possibly TRBD1 for D (5 bases). Trimming cost V 5 bases and J 4 bases, with 9 bases left between them. Germline CDR1 MDHEN, CDR2 SYDVKM. The CDR3 has 12 residues. CDR3 loop: CASSPQGYEQYF. The CDR3, as DNA: TGTGCCAGCAGTCCCCAGGGTTACGAGCAGTACTTC.

The rearrangement links TRBV28 to TRBJ1-1, with D possibly TRBD1 on 6 matching bases. Looked up from germline, CDR1 is MDHEN and CDR2 is SYDVKM. Trimming removed 3 bases at V and 7 bases at J, with 9 bases between. The length of the CDR3 is 12 residues. The CDR3 sequence: CASSFLTGEAFF. The CDR3 coding sequence is TGTGCCAGCAGTTTCCTGACAGGTGAAGCTTTCTTT.

The table lists this clone with a few counts. Other DNA sequences in the same sample also yield this CDR3. The V gene is TRBV6-1, the J gene TRBJ1-1, with a possible D match to TRBD1 (5 bases). V shed 0 bases and J shed 7 bases, with 15 bases lying between them. Germline V lookup: CDR1 MNHNS, CDR2 SASEGT. The CDR3 has 15 amino acids. CDR3 DNA: TGTGCCAGCAGTGAAGCGTCCGGGGGGGGTATTGAAGCTTTCTTT. It is translated as CASSEASGGGIEAFF.

The chain carries TRBV24-1 and TRBJ2-2; 7 bases match TRBD1. The CDR3 is 19 residues long. Per the germline V gene, CDR1 is KGHDR and CDR2 is SFDVKD. The ends lost 0 bases at V and 5 bases at J; junction bases unmatched: 14. The CDR3 reads CATSDLQGLETGKTGELFF. The CDR3 bases are TGTGCCACCAGTGATTTGCAAGGGTTGGAGACAGGGAAAACCGGGGAGCTGTTTTTT.

The chain links TRBV6-5 to TRBJ2-7; 8 bases fit TRBD1. This CDR3 is 15 amino acids long. Looked up from germline, CDR1 is MNHEY and CDR2 is SVGAGI. The ends lost 5 bases at V and 2 bases at J; junction bases unmatched: 8. CDR3 loop: CASSRTGGPPYEQYF. The DNA for the CDR3 is TGTGCCAGCAGTAGAACAGGGGGGCCTCCCTACGAGCAGTACTTC.

This chain connects TRBV5-4 to TRBJ2-7, with 10 bases that match TRBD2. This CDR3 spans 16 amino acids. Germline trimming cut 0 bases from V and 2 bases from J; bases unmatched to any gene: 5. In germline, CDR1 is SGHNT, CDR2 YYREEE (reference sequence). The CDR3 nucleotides read TGTGCCAGCAGCTTGGGCGGGACTAGCGTAGCCTACGAGCAGTACTTC. Protein sequence: CASSLGGTSVAYEQYF.

The chain carries TRBV5-3 and TRBJ1-5; the D gene is possibly TRBD1 (5 bases). TRBV5-3 is an ORF, with its function uncertain. The CDR3 has 15 residues. Trimming stripped 3 bases from V and 6 bases from J, with 16 bases between. CDR3 amino acids: CARSSQVERGQPQHF. Here the CDR3 DNA reads TGTGCCAGAAGCTCACAGGTAGAACGAGGTCAGCCCCAGCATTTT.

The chain carries TRBV5-6 and TRBJ2-1; 11 nucleotides match TRBD1. V was pared by 2 bases and J by 6 bases, with 7 bases of the junction left unmatched. Germline V gene data show CDR1 as SGHDT and CDR2 as YYEEEE. The CDR3 covers 16 residues. The CDR3 loop reads CASSFARTGGFNEQFF. CDR3 nucleotide sequence: TGTGCCAGCAGCTTTGCCCGGACAGGGGGCTTCAATGAGCAGTTCTTC.

For the CDR3, the DNA is TGTGCCAGCAGCTTTGAGCGCTCTGGAAACACCATATATTTT. As protein: CASSFERSGNTIYF. The gene calls are TRBV5-4 and TRBJ1-3; D unclear. V was pared by 2 bases and J by 0 bases, with 6 bases between. CDR1 is SGHNT, CDR2 YYREEE, per germline (reference sequence). This CDR3 has 14 residues.

This sequence joins TRBV12-3 or TRBV12-4 and TRBJ2-7; 7 bases match TRBD1. This CDR3 region has 13 residues. V shed 6 bases, J shed 3 bases, and the junction held 5 bases outside the gene matches. The CDR3 here is CASRPQGFYEQYF. The CDR3 DNA sequence: TGTGCCAGCAGGCCACAGGGGTTCTACGAGCAGTACTTC.